Sequencing of this TCR beta chain was carried out in a study of cytomegalovirus exposure and HLA in healthy donors. The V and J ends lost 2 bases and 1 base respectively, with 15 bases between them. CDR1 MDHEN and CDR2 SYDVKM come from the germline V gene. The CDR3 contains 18 residues. Study-level points and caveats: There were about 160 TCR beta chains listed as cytomegalovirus-associated.

The PCR contained 60 Vbeta and 13 Jbeta primers. Per the original methods: There were tens of millions of unique TCR beta chains by a later count, and 10 million to 12 million of them were shared. This table comes from immunoSEQ multiplex PCR, and its TCRdb copy is limited to in-frame clones, with some not included. D and trimming were read from the DNA, whereas the V and J calls and clone size are those reported in that table. Found here are 120,000 to 150,000 clones, roughly three fifths of them singletons; the top ten hold over 1.5%. About this clone itself: The antigen remains undetermined.

This receptor was taken from a male donor in good health and CMV-seronegative. Sequenced material: PBMCs. This chain joins TRBV28 and TRBJ2-6; unclear D gene. The CDR3 here is CASSLVQPLLSGANVLTF. In DNA form, the CDR3 reads TGTGCCAGCAGTTTAGTACAGCCACTTCTGTCTGGGGCCAACGTCCTGACTTTC.